Presented here are 3 T cell receptor beta chains from one specimen sequenced in a study of cytomegalovirus exposure and HLA in healthy donors. 13 Jbeta primers and 60 Vbeta primers were used for the PCR. Sequencing used immunoSEQ multiplex PCR; TCRdb keeps in-frame clones, though not all of them. The table has 150,000 to 200,000 clones, around four fifths seen once; the top ten hold about 4%. The sequencing input was PBMCs. The receptors come from a man aged 45-60 years in good health and CMV-seropositive.

The rearrangement joins TRBV21-1 to TRBJ1-2; TRBD1, as called in the table, went unchecked against the DNA. TRBV21-1 is marked as a pseudogene. This CDR3 region has 18 residues. The CDR3 region is CASSKVHRVILADYGYTF. In DNA form, the CDR3 reads TGTGCCAGCAGCAAAGTCCACAGGGTTATTTTGGCGGACTATGGCTACACCTTC.

The chain has TRBV7-3 and TRBJ2-1, with 7 bases lining up with TRBD2. This CDR3 contains 15 residues. CDR1 SGHTA and CDR2 FQGTGA come from the germline V gene. Germline trimming cut 2 bases from V and 7 bases from J; bases unmatched to any gene: 8. CDR3 protein: CASSLEGTIGNEQFF. The CDR3 nucleotides are TGTGCCAGCAGCTTAGAAGGGACTATAGGTAATGAGCAGTTCTTC.

The CDR3 coding sequence is TGTGCCAGCAGCAGACAGGAAAATAATTCACCCCTCCACTTT. Protein: CASSRQENNSPLHF. V is TRBV9 and J is TRBJ1-6, with a possible D match to TRBD1 (6 bases). V was shortened by 4 bases and J by 5 bases, with 10 bases between the two germline ends. This CDR3 comprises 14 residues. In germline, CDR1 is SGDLS, CDR2 YYNGEE.